Below, 22 T cell receptor beta chains from the same sample are listed, as sequenced in a study of cytomegalovirus exposure and HLA in healthy donors. Method: immunoSEQ multiplex PCR; TCRdb's copy keeps in-frame clones and lacks some. The data hold about 78,000 clones, with less than 96% observed a single time. The sequenced sample consisted of PBMCs. These receptors were taken from a man between 18 and 29 years old in good health and CMV-seropositive.

The rearrangement joins TRBV5-1 to TRBJ2-2, with 11 bases fitting TRBD2. The V gene's germline CDR1 is SGHRS and CDR2 YFSETQ. CDR3 size: 15 residues. Trimming removed 3 bases from V and 4 bases from J; junction bases left unmatched: 2. The CDR3 protein is CASSWTSGSTGELFF. The CDR3 bases are TGCGCCAGCAGCTGGACTAGCGGGTCCACCGGGGAGCTGTTTTTT.

The chain joins TRBV7-3 to TRBJ1-1; D gene unclear. There are 13 residues in the CDR3. Germline V gene lookup returns CDR1 SGHTA and CDR2 FQGTGA. Trimming took 1 base from V and 3 from J, leaving 6 bases between them. CDR3 amino acids: CASSLKRDTEAFF. CDR3 nucleotides: TGTGCCAGCAGCTTAAAGCGAGACACTGAAGCTTTCTTT.

This chain uses TRBV11-2 with TRBJ1-4; D remains ambiguous. V was clipped by 5 bases and J by 3 bases, with 16 bases between them. CDR3 length equals 16 residues. Germline CDR1 and CDR2: SGHAT and FQNNGV. Written as DNA, the CDR3 is TGTGCCAGCAGCCCCATTGGGCGTCCGTCTAATGAAAAACTGTTTTTT. Its translation: CASSPIGRPSNEKLFF.

V gene TRBV10-3 combines with J gene TRBJ2-5; no definite D call. This CDR3 is built from 13 residues. CDR1 and CDR2 (germline): ENHRY, SYGVKD. V was clipped by 3 bases and J by 3 bases, with 8 bases between them. The CDR3 DNA is TGTGCCATCAGTGAAGGAGAAGAAGAGACCCAGTACTTC. This sequence encodes CAISEGEEETQYF.

The chain uses TRBV18 and TRBJ2-3; tentatively, D is TRBD2 (6 bases). This CDR3 contains 17 residues. CDR1 is KGHSH, CDR2 LQKENI, per germline. Deletions cut 3 bases from V and 0 bases from J, with 16 bases between. CDR3 region: CASSPKRSGHSTDTQYF. CDR3 nucleotide sequence: TGTGCCAGCTCACCCAAGCGCAGCGGGCATAGCACAGATACGCAGTATTTT. Using reference TRBV18 and TRBJ2-3 for the parts outside the CDR3, the full variable domain is NAGVMQNPRHLVRRRGQEARLRCSPMKGHSHVYWYRQLPEEGLKFMVYLQKENIIDESGMPKERFSAEFPKEGPSILRIQQVVRGDSAAYFCASSPKRSGHSTDTQYFGPGTRLTVL.

The V gene is TRBV28, the J gene TRBJ1-1, with D uncertain. With 11 bases removed from V and 3 bases from J, the gap between germline ends came to 16 bases. The CDR3 extends over 13 amino acids. Looked up from germline, CDR1 is MDHEN and CDR2 is SYDVKM. Written as DNA, the CDR3 is TGTGCCGCAATTGGCAGGCTCGACACTGAAGCTTTCTTT. Encoded protein: CAAIGRLDTEAFF.

The chain employs TRBV10-1 and TRBJ2-2, with 7 nucleotides matching TRBD2. With V trimmed by 3 bases and J by 1 base, 2 bases remained unmatched. Germline V gene sequence: CDR1 WNHNN, CDR2 SYGVQD (reference sequence). The CDR3 has 15 amino acids. CDR3 protein: CASSDPSGNTGELFF. CDR3 DNA: TGCGCCAGCAGTGACCCTAGCGGGAACACCGGGGAGCTGTTTTTT.

The CDR3 coding sequence is TGTGCCAGCAGCCGGGACAGGGCCTATGGCTACACCTTC. Translating it yields CASSRDRAYGYTF. The genes are TRBV9 and TRBJ1-2; 9 nucleotides agree with TRBD1. The length of the CDR3 is 13 residues. J was trimmed by 4 bases and V by 4 bases; bases with no gene match: 2. Germline V gene sequence: CDR1 SGDLS, CDR2 YYNGEE.

The chain combines TRBV5-1 with TRBJ2-5; D is perhaps TRBD2 (5 bases). Germline CDR1 reads SGHRS; CDR2 reads YFSETQ. V shed 0 bases and J shed 4 bases, with 13 bases lying between them. The length of the CDR3 is 15 residues. The CDR3, as DNA: TGCGCCAGCAGCTTGGGCAGGCGAGGGAGAGAGACCCAGTACTTC. This translates into CASSLGRRGRETQYF.

The chain combines TRBV5-1 with TRBJ2-6, with unresolved D. In germline, CDR1 is SGHRS, CDR2 YFSETQ. Trimming took off 5 bases at V and 2 bases at J, with 14 bases between the two ends. This CDR3 has 16 residues. Here the CDR3 reads CASSTLIVPGANVLTF. CDR3 coding DNA: TGCGCCAGCAGTACCCTAATAGTCCCTGGGGCCAACGTCCTGACTTTC.

This sequence joins TRBV7-2 and TRBJ2-1; D may be TRBD2 (6 bases). Trimming cost V 4 bases and J 4 bases, with 14 bases left between them. Germline V gives CDR1 SGHTA, CDR2 FQGNSA. CDR3 length equals 15 residues. This CDR3 reads CASSSGRRRYNEQFF. The CDR3 DNA follows: TGTGCCAGCAGCTCCGGGAGACGACGGTACAATGAGCAGTTCTTC.

The rearrangement links TRBV19 to TRBJ1-2; TRBD1 is a possible D gene (5 bases). The CDR3 is 14 residues long. Deletions cut 7 bases from V and 4 bases from J, with 16 bases between. CDR1 LNHDA and CDR2 SQIVND come from the germline V gene (reference sequence). The CDR3 region is CASNPRVGGYGYTF. In DNA, the CDR3 is TGTGCCAGTAACCCAAGGGTCGGGGGCTATGGCTACACCTTC.

The genes are TRBV10-3 and TRBJ2-3; tentative D call: TRBD1 (5 bases). Germline lookup yields CDR1 ENHRY and CDR2 SYGVKD. This CDR3 region has 17 residues. Trimming removed 6 bases at V and 5 bases at J, with 24 bases between. The DNA of the CDR3 is TGTGCCATCAGGCAAGCGCTCCAGGGTCAATGGGTAGATACGCAGTATTTT. Protein: CAIRQALQGQWVDTQYF.

This chain uses TRBV7-2 with TRBJ1-1, with 9 bases fitting TRBD1. V lost 5 bases, J lost 7 bases, and 11 bases stayed unmatched. The CDR3 totals 15 residues. Germline lookup yields CDR1 SGHTA and CDR2 FQGNSA. The CDR3 here is CASSGPGTGNGEAFF. The CDR3 nucleotides read TGTGCCAGCAGCGGTCCCGGGACAGGGAATGGTGAAGCTTTCTTT. The variable domain in full, completed from reference TRBV7-2 and TRBJ1-1, reads GAGVSQSPSNKVTEKGKDVELRCDPISGHTALYWYRQSLGQGLEFLIYFQGNSAPDKSGLPSDRFSAERTGGSVSTLTIQRTQQEDSAVYLCASSGPGTGNGEAFFGQGTRLTVV.

The chain combines TRBV5-6 with TRBJ2-7; the D gene is possibly TRBD2 (5 bases). The V end was cut by 2 bases, the J end by 9 bases, with 15 bases between. The CDR3 has 13 amino acids. From germline, CDR1 is SGHDT and CDR2 YYEEEE. Here the CDR3 reads CASSFTGSNGQYF. CDR3 nucleotides: TGTGCCAGCAGCTTTACGGGGTCGAATGGGCAGTACTTC.

The chain joins TRBV6-5 to TRBJ1-2; 8 bases map to TRBD1. The CDR3 extends over 13 amino acids. V gave up 2 bases and J gave up 7 bases; unmatched junction bases: 3. Per the germline V gene, CDR1 is MNHEY and CDR2 is SVGAGI. CDR3 DNA: TGTGCCAGCAGTTACACAGGGGGATTTGGCTACACCTTC. Protein product: CASSYTGGFGYTF.

This chain uses TRBV2 with TRBJ1-2; perhaps TRBD1 as D (5 bases). The CDR3 has 16 amino acids. The V end lost 6 bases, the J end lost 0 bases, and 17 bases lay between the germline ends. Looked up from germline, CDR1 is SNHLY and CDR2 is FYNNEI. The CDR3, as DNA: TGTGCCAGCAGCATCCGGGACTTACGCTCTAACTATGGCTACACCTTC. Translation gives CASSIRDLRSNYGYTF. The full variable domain, with the rest looked up from reference TRBV2 and TRBJ1-2, is EPEVTQTPSHQVTQMGQEVILRCVPISNHLYFYWYRQILGQKVEFLVSFYNNEISEKSEIFDDQFSVERPDGSNFTLKIRSTKLEDSAMYFCASSIRDLRSNYGYTFGSGTRLTVV.

This clone was seen once. The rearrangement joins TRBV21-1 to TRBJ1-1; the table's D call, TRBD1, has no DNA check behind it. TRBV21-1 is designated a pseudogene. The length of the CDR3 is 14 residues. CDR3 nucleotide sequence: TGTGCCAGCAGCAAATCAGGGGCCAACACTGAAGCTTTCTTT. Translated, it gives CASSKSGANTEAFF.

This chain links TRBV5-1 with TRBJ2-2, with D possibly being TRBD2 (5 bases). The CDR3 is 13 residues long. Trimming removed 4 bases at V and 6 bases at J, with 10 bases between. The V gene's germline CDR1 is SGHRS and CDR2 YFSETQ. CDR3 nucleotides: TGCGCCAGCAGCGTAGGACTTCCCGGGGAGCTGTTTTTT. This gives the protein CASSVGLPGELFF.

This chain joins TRBV10-3 and TRBJ1-2; no clear D gene. CDR1 and CDR2 from the germline V gene are ENHRY and SYGVKD. This CDR3 region has 19 residues. V shed 7 bases and J shed 5 bases, with 32 bases lying between them. CDR3 protein: CAIKVVFVPGERRRYGYTF. The CDR3 nucleotides read TGTGCCATCAAGGTAGTTTTCGTCCCGGGAGAGCGGCGGCGATATGGCTACACCTTC.

The CDR3 nucleotides read TGTGCCAGCAGTACTAATGGCGCATCAGTCTTCTATGGCTACACCTTC. Translated: CASSTNGASVFYGYTF. The rearrangement links TRBV28 to TRBJ1-2; no clear D. There are 16 residues in the CDR3. With 5 bases removed from V and 4 bases from J, the gap between germline ends came to 20 bases. From germline, CDR1 is MDHEN and CDR2 SYDVKM.

CDR3 sequence reads: CSVETGGLYEQYF. For the CDR3, the DNA is TGCAGCGTTGAAACTGGCGGGCTGTACGAGCAGTACTTC. The rearrangement links TRBV29-1 to TRBJ2-7, with D perhaps matching TRBD2 (5 bases). This CDR3 is 13 amino acids long. The germline CDR1 and CDR2 sequences are SQVTM and ANQGSEA. The V gene lost 2 bases and the J gene lost 4 bases, with 12 bases spanning the gap.